This T cell receptor (beta chain) was profiled in a study of blood T cells in healthy people across ages. Study results and limitations: Among long-lived donors, naive CD4+ cells were more numerous and diversity higher than in aged donors.

A second PCR of 7 to 11 cycles used a sample-barcoded 5' primer and a J-beta primer mix. TCRdb re-derived calls from the 5' RACE reads in MiXCR, one entry per CDR3 protein. The sample consists of around 500,000 distinct CDR3 sequences, around half of them appearing once. On this clonotype: Antigen: not known.

This CDR3 has 13 residues. Looked up from germline, CDR1 is MNHEY and CDR2 is SMNVEV (reference sequence). Trimming removed 8 bases from V and 5 bases from J; junction bases left unmatched: 3. Material: blood. The J gene is TRBJ2-1, the V gene TRBV27, with 10 bases that match TRBD1. The clonotype originates from a man older than 75 in good health. As DNA, the CDR3 is TGTGCCAGCGGCGGGACAGGGGACAATGAGCAGTTCTTC. It is translated as CASGGTGDNEQFF.